The 11 T cell receptor beta chains reported below all come from one sample, sequenced in a study of tumor-infiltrating lymphocytes in primary liver carcinoma. The authors made TCR beta cDNA from approximately 500 ng total RNA with a constant-region primer. What produced the TCR beta libraries was three nested multiplex PCR rounds using slightly modified ARM-PCR. The first two PCR rounds used TRBV1-TRBV30 primers with a Cbeta primer, 10 cycles each. MiXCR, applied by TCRdb to the multiplex PCR reads, yields one record per CDR3 protein. The sample records about 41,000 distinct CDR3 sequences, approximately 73% being singletons. Between roughly 17 and 33 mg of unsorted bulk tissue served as the source from which RNA and DNA were co-extracted. The sample taken for sequencing was liver tumor tissue from sampling region 2. Subset specified: tumor region T2, inferior pole. The receptors shown here come from a man in his forties with primary liver carcinoma and hepatitis B virus infection.

As concerns this clonotype: Possible read error: a much larger clone is one base away. The chain joins TRBV30 to TRBJ2-7; tentatively, D is TRBD2 (5 bases). The CDR3 sequence is 12 residues long. Germline V gives CDR1 GTSNPN, CDR2 SVGIG (reference sequence). The CDR3 is CAWSGGGYEQHF. The CDR3 nucleotides read TGTGCCTGGAGTGGCGGAGGTTACGAGCAGCACTTC.

This clonotype was counted only a few times. The CDR3 coding sequence is TGTGCCAGTACCTTCGGGGGCTCTGGGGCCAACGTCCTGACTTTC. Its translation: CASTFGGSGANVLTF. The genes are TRBV19 and TRBJ2-6, with a tentative D call TRBD2 (6 bases). The V gene's germline CDR1 is LNHDA and CDR2 SQIVND (reference sequence). The CDR3 sequence is 15 residues long. V was clipped by 7 bases and J by 0 bases, with 10 bases between them.

For this clonotype: One end of the junction varies from germline; a read error may be responsible. The rearrangement joins TRBV29-1 to TRBJ2-4; the D is unclear. The CDR3 has 12 amino acids. The germline V gene has CDR1 SQVTM and CDR2 ANQGSEA. The CDR3 bases are TGCAGCGGTGCAGGAGCCAAAAACATTGAGTACTTC. It codes for CSGAGAKNIEYF.

To note about this clonotype: Compared with germline, one end of the junction differs, possibly owing to a read error. This rearrangement joins TRBV11-2 to TRBJ2-2, with 10 bases identical to TRBD2. The CDR3 runs 15 residues. Per the germline V gene, CDR1 is SGHAT and CDR2 is FQNNGV. The CDR3 DNA follows: TGCGCCAGGAGCTTACTAGCGGGGAACACCGGGGAGCTGCTTTTT. It codes for CARSLLAGNTGELLF.

This clonotype was recorded at least ten times. The CDR3 DNA follows: TGTGCCAGCAGTGAAGTAGCGGGAGAATATGGTGAGCAGTTCTTC. Translating it yields CASSEVAGEYGEQFF. This rearrangement joins TRBV2 to TRBJ2-1; 9 nucleotides line up with TRBD2. The CDR3 consists of 15 residues. CDR1 is SNHLY, CDR2 FYNNEI, per germline. J gave up 9 bases and V 1 base, and 7 bases lay outside the gene matches.

This clonotype appeared a single time. Mismatch with germline at one junction end may stem from a read error. The J gene is TRBJ2-7, the V gene TRBV18; no clear D. There are 13 residues in the CDR3. Per germline, CDR1 KGHSH and CDR2 LQKENI. Here the CDR3 reads CVSSPAVDYEQYF. CDR3 DNA: TGTGTCAGCTCACCAGCTGTCGACTACGAGCAGTACTTC.

Regarding this clonotype: The junction shows a germline mismatch at one end, possibly a read error. The chain joins TRBV12-3 or TRBV12-4 to TRBJ2-2; D may be TRBD2 (6 bases). The CDR3 loop spans 16 amino acids. CDR3 protein: CAGSLAARINTGELFF. DNA for the CDR3: TGTGCCGGCAGTTTAGCGGCGCGTATAAACACCGGGGAGCTGTTTTTT.

A word on this clonotype: A junction boundary mismatches the germline segment, possibly from a read error. The chain uses TRBV4-2 and TRBJ2-7; D unclear. CDR1 and CDR2 (germline): LGHNA, YNFKEQ. This CDR3 is built from 16 residues. CDR3 nucleotide sequence: TGTGCAAGCAGCCAAGGTACAGACTCAAAAGACTACGAGCAGTACTTC. This translates into CASSQGTDSKDYEQYF.

This clonotype was detected ten times or more. The chain has TRBV21-1 and TRBJ1-5. TRBV21-1 corresponds to a pseudogene. The CDR3 contains 15 residues. The DNA for the CDR3 is TGTGCCAGCACCCAAGTGGGGACGGCGTATCAGCCCCAGCATTTT. Translation gives CASTQVGTAYQPQHF.

On this clonotype: Just one base apart from a much larger clone, this may be a read error. The chain combines TRBV19 with TRBJ2-1; TRBD2 might be the D (7 bases). The V gene's germline CDR1 is LNHDA and CDR2 SQIVND (reference sequence). Deletions cut 5 bases from V and 8 bases from J, with 16 bases between. This CDR3 contains 14 residues. In nucleotides, the CDR3 is TGTGCCAGTAGTGTTTACCGGGGGGCACATGAGCAGTTCTTC. As protein: CASSVYRGAHEQFF.

Concerning this clonotype: One end of the junction varies from germline; a read error may be responsible. The rearrangement links TRBV4-1 to TRBJ2-2, with D possibly called TRBD1 or TRBD2 (5 bases each). The V gene's germline CDR1 is MGHRA and CDR2 YSYEKL. The CDR3 loop spans 15 amino acids. The CDR3 DNA is TGCGCCAGCAGCCGAAACGAATCAGGGCCCGGGGAGCCGTTTTTT. It yields the protein CASSRNESGPGEPFF.